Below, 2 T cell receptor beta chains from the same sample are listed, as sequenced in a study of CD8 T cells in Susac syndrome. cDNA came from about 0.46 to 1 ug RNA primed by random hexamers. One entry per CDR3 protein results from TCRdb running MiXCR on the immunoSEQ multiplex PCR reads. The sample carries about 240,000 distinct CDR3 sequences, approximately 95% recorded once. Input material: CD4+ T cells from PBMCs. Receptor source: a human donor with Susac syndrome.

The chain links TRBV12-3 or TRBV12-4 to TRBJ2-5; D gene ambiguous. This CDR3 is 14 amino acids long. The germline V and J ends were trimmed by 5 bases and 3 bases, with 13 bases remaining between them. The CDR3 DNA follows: TGTGCCAGCAGTCCCGTTGGGTCAGAAGAGACCCAGTACTTC. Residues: CASSPVGSEETQYF.

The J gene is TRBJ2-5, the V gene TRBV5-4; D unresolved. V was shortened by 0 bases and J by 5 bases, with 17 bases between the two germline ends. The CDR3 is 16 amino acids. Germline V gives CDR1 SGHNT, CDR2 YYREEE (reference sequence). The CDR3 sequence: CASSLVGSSTRETQYF. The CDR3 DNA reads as TGTGCCAGCAGCTTGGTGGGCTCGAGCACCAGGGAGACCCAGTACTTC.